The 29 T cell receptor beta chains below all came from one sample that was sequenced in a study of control samples from healthy donors and cancer patients. Libraries were prepared by immunoSEQ multiplex PCR; TCRdb keeps only in-frame clonotypes and omits some of them. The table includes some 76,000 clones, roughly 89% detected once. The specimen sequenced was PBMCs. The receptors stem from a man aged 55 to 70 with lung cancer.

This clone has just one count. The chain combines TRBV6-6 with TRBJ2-5, with TRBD1 matching 7 bases. This CDR3 comprises 16 residues. The V gene end was trimmed by 2 bases and the J gene end by 2 bases; junction bases not matched to a gene: 8. CDR1 and CDR2 from the germline V gene are MNHNY and SVGAGI (reference sequence). The CDR3 DNA is TGTGCCAGCAGTTACCCGCTAGCAGGGGGTCAAGAGACCCAGTACTTC. This translates into CASSYPLAGGQETQYF.

The V gene is TRBV5-1, the J gene TRBJ2-2; 8 nucleotides agree with TRBD1. From germline, CDR1 is SGHRS and CDR2 YFSETQ. This CDR3 comprises 17 residues. J lost 2 bases, V lost 0 bases, and 6 bases had no gene match. The CDR3 coding sequence is TGCGCCAGCAGCTTGGAGGTCAGGGGGCTTAACACCGGGGAGCTGTTTTTT. Protein product: CASSLEVRGLNTGELFF.

This chain uses TRBV3-1 (or the pseudogene TRBV3-2) with TRBJ1-6, with 7 nucleotides matching TRBD1. Trimming removed 6 bases from V and 8 bases from J; junction bases left unmatched: 10. Germline CDR1 reads LGHDT; CDR2 reads YNNKEL (reference sequence). The CDR3 has 15 residues. Written as DNA, the CDR3 is TGTGCCAGCAGTTTGCTTTTCCAGGGGGATTCACCCCTCCACTTT. Encoded protein: CASSLLFQGDSPLHF.

The chain links TRBV3-1 (or the pseudogene TRBV3-2) to TRBJ1-6; no clear D gene. CDR1 LGHDT and CDR2 YNNKEL come from the germline V gene (reference sequence). V dropped 1 base and J dropped 9 bases, with 10 bases sitting between them. The CDR3 is 14 amino acids. CDR3 region: CASSQGSGSSPLHF. The CDR3 nucleotides are TGTGCCAGCAGCCAAGGCTCTGGCAGTTCACCCCTCCACTTT.

The chain couples TRBV19 to TRBJ2-2; 11 bases fit TRBD2. The CDR3 spans 18 residues. After removal of 4 bases from V and 6 bases from J, the junction contained 13 bases not matched to a gene. The germline CDR1 and CDR2 sequences are LNHDA and SQIVND (reference sequence). The CDR3 region is CASSSLYGLAGDAGELFF. The CDR3 nucleotides read TGTGCCAGTAGTAGCTTGTACGGACTAGCGGGCGACGCCGGGGAGCTGTTTTTT.

V and J are TRBV27 and TRBJ2-5, with TRBD1 identical over 8 bases. CDR1 and CDR2 from the germline V gene are MNHEY and SMNVEV (reference sequence). Trimming removed 3 bases from V and 4 bases from J; junction bases left unmatched: 13. This CDR3 is built from 17 residues. The CDR3, as DNA: TGTGCCAGCAGTTTCGGCGGAGGGTGGACAGGGACAGAGACCCAGTACTTC. The encoded protein is CASSFGGGWTGTETQYF.

This clone is a singleton in its sample. This rearrangement joins TRBV5-5 to TRBJ2-7; D is undetermined. V was cut by 2 bases and J by 0 bases, with 12 bases left in between. Germline CDR1 reads SGHKS; CDR2 reads YYEKEE (reference sequence). The CDR3 loop spans 15 amino acids. CDR3 region: CASSLGQESSYEQYV. The CDR3 coding sequence is TGTGCCAGCAGCTTAGGGCAGGAGAGCTCCTACGAGCAGTACGTC.

V usage is TRBV2 and J usage is TRBJ2-7; tentative D call: TRBD1 (6 bases). CDR3 length: 14 amino acids. Trimming removed 6 bases from V and 0 bases from J, with 12 bases in between. The germline CDR1 and CDR2 sequences are SNHLY and FYNNEI. For the CDR3, the DNA is TGTGCCAGCAGGCTGACAGGATTCTCCTACGAGCAGTACGTC. It yields the protein CASRLTGFSYEQYV.

The chain combines TRBV7-3 with TRBJ2-5; the match to TRBD2 covers 11 bases. CDR1 is SGHTA and CDR2 is FQGTGA in the germline V gene. The CDR3 runs 16 residues. V shed 0 bases, J shed 5 bases, and the junction held 5 bases outside the gene matches. CDR3 bases: TGTGCCAGCAGCTTAACTAGCGGGGGGGCGACGGAGACCCAGTACTTC. Translation: CASSLTSGGATETQYF.

V gene TRBV27 combines with J gene TRBJ1-2; the D is unclear. From germline, CDR1 is MNHEY and CDR2 SMNVEV (reference sequence). This CDR3 comprises 14 residues. The V end was cut by 8 bases, the J end by 1 base, with 14 bases between. The CDR3 is CASRGLGSNYGYTF. The CDR3 DNA sequence: TGTGCCAGCCGAGGTTTGGGCAGTAACTATGGCTACACCTTC.

This clone showed up just once. The chain is built from TRBV11-1 and TRBJ1-6; D uncertain. CDR1 is SGHAT and CDR2 is FQDESV in the germline V gene (reference sequence). The CDR3 consists of 13 residues. Deletions cut 5 bases from V and 5 bases from J, with 7 bases between. The CDR3 region has the DNA TGTGCCAGCAGCCAGGTTAATAATTCACCCCTCCACTTT. Translation gives CASSQVNNSPLHF.

The chain is built from TRBV18 and TRBJ2-3; D uncertain. Looked up from germline, CDR1 is KGHSH and CDR2 is LQKENI. Trimming took off 1 base at V and 0 bases at J, with 11 bases between the two ends. The CDR3 length is 16 residues. CDR3 DNA sequence: TGTGCCAGCTCACCACGGCAGGTCACTAGCACAGATACGCAGTATTTT. This sequence encodes CASSPRQVTSTDTQYF.

V and J are TRBV19 and TRBJ1-6, with a tentative D call TRBD1 (5 bases). Trimming took 6 bases from V and 5 from J, leaving 17 bases between them. Germline CDR1 reads LNHDA; CDR2 reads SQIVND (reference sequence). This CDR3 is built from 16 residues. The CDR3: CASRAGTGFHNSPLHF. In nucleotides, the CDR3 is TGTGCCAGTAGAGCCGGGACGGGTTTCCATAATTCACCCCTCCACTTT.

In this sample, this clone turned up once. The chain recombines TRBV12-3 or TRBV12-4 with TRBJ2-5; D unclear. The CDR3 consists of 13 residues. V was trimmed by 6 bases and J by 2 bases, leaving 10 bases between them. CDR3 amino acids: CASSLKPQETQYF. In DNA, the CDR3 is TGTGCCAGCAGCCTTAAACCACAAGAGACCCAGTACTTC.

In its sample, this clone was seen once. V and J are TRBV6-5 and TRBJ1-4, with D possibly matching TRBD1 (5 bases). V lost 2 bases to trimming and J lost 5 bases, with 9 bases between them. This CDR3 region has 14 residues. Germline CDR1 reads MNHEY; CDR2 reads SVGAGI. CDR3: CASSYGGENEKLFF. The DNA of the CDR3 is TGTGCCAGCAGTTACGGGGGAGAAAATGAAAAACTGTTTTTT.

The chain combines TRBV11-3 with TRBJ2-5, with D possibly matching TRBD2 (7 bases). This CDR3 is built from 14 residues. Germline V gene lookup returns CDR1 SGHNT and CDR2 YENEEA. Trimming shortened V by 4 bases and J by 5 bases, and 14 bases separated the two germline ends. Here the CDR3 reads CASSSRGGLETQYF. The CDR3 nucleotides read TGTGCCAGCAGCTCTAGGGGGGGGCTGGAGACCCAGTACTTC.

The chain recombines TRBV6-5 with TRBJ1-3, with D possibly matching TRBD1 (5 bases). Trimming pared 2 bases from V and 2 bases from J, leaving 13 bases between. The CDR3 is 16 amino acids. Germline CDR1 MNHEY, CDR2 SVGAGI. The CDR3 protein is CASSYGGARTGNTIYF. As DNA, the CDR3 is TGTGCCAGCAGTTACGGCGGGGCTAGAACTGGAAACACCATATATTTT.

The chain carries TRBV6-6 and TRBJ1-2; D possibly corresponds to TRBD1 (5 bases). V was pared by 6 bases and J by 2 bases, with 13 bases between. In germline, CDR1 is MNHNY, CDR2 SVGAGI (reference sequence). CDR3 length: 14 residues. In DNA form, the CDR3 reads TGTGCCAGCAGGCTCGGGACCGTGAACTATGGCTACACCTTC. As protein: CASRLGTVNYGYTF.

This chain links TRBV7-2 with TRBJ2-2; no clear D. V lost 5 bases to trimming and J lost 6 bases, with 16 bases between them. The CDR3 consists of 15 residues. The germline V gene encodes CDR1 SGHTA and CDR2 FQGNSA. The CDR3 spells CASSAERLGSGELFF. The CDR3 DNA reads TGTGCCAGCAGCGCGGAACGCTTGGGGTCCGGGGAGCTGTTTTTT.

The J gene is TRBJ2-7, the V gene TRBV18; D is uncertain. Per germline, CDR1 KGHSH and CDR2 LQKENI. Trimming took off 3 bases at V and 5 bases at J, with 5 bases between the two ends. This CDR3 region has 11 residues. The CDR3 loop reads CASSPLNEQYF. In nucleotides, the CDR3 is TGTGCCAGCTCACCTCTCAACGAGCAGTACTTC.

The chain has TRBV7-3 and TRBJ2-3; perhaps D is TRBD1 or TRBD2 (5 bases each). The germline V gene encodes CDR1 SGHTA and CDR2 FQGTGA. The CDR3 is 15 residues long. V lost 5 bases and J 0 bases, leaving 12 bases between the germline ends. CDR3 DNA: TGTGCCAGCAGCCCCGGGGCCTCGAGCACAGATACGCAGTATTTT. Encoded protein: CASSPGASSTDTQYF.

The rearrangement links TRBV7-9 to TRBJ2-7; TRBD1 might be the D (6 bases). V lost 2 bases and J lost 1, with 9 bases in between. Germline CDR1 and CDR2: SEHNR and FQNEAQ (reference sequence). CDR3 length equals 14 residues. DNA for the CDR3: TGTGCCAGCAGCTTATTGGACAGTTCCTACGAGCAGTACGTC. It is translated as CASSLLDSSYEQYV.

CDR3 sequence (DNA): TGTGCCAGCTCACCAAGAGGACAGGCTCCCCCCTACGAGCAGTACTTC. Translated: CASSPRGQAPPYEQYF. The chain links TRBV18 to TRBJ2-7; 7 bases line up with TRBD1. From germline, CDR1 is KGHSH and CDR2 LQKENI. The CDR3 contains 16 residues. The V and J ends lost 2 bases and 2 bases, in that order; junction bases with no gene match: 9.

The V gene is TRBV5-6, the J gene TRBJ2-2, with 10 positions matching TRBD2. V lost 2 bases and J lost 6; bases outside the gene matches: 4. The CDR3 extends over 15 amino acids. CDR1 and CDR2 from the germline V gene are SGHDT and YYEEEE. The CDR3 here is CASSLKRGGPGELFF. The DNA of the CDR3 is TGTGCCAGCAGCTTAAAGCGGGGGGGCCCCGGGGAGCTGTTTTTT. Full variable domain (missing parts from reference TRBV5-6 and TRBJ2-2): DAGVTQSPTHLIKTRGQQVTLRCSPKSGHDTVSWYQQALGQGPQFIFQYYEEEERQRGNFPDRFSGHQFPNYSSELNVNALLLGDSALYLCASSLKRGGPGELFFGEGSRLTVL.

This chain connects TRBV7-3 to TRBJ2-1, with no clear D. Germline CDR1 and CDR2: SGHTA and FQGTGA. Between the trimmed V and J ends, which lost 6 bases and 13 bases, there was a span of 16 bases. The CDR3 loop spans 12 amino acids. CDR3 loop: CASSPGGMTQFF. In nucleotides, the CDR3 is TGTGCCAGCAGTCCCGGTGGGATGACACAGTTCTTC.

The chain is built from TRBV28 and TRBJ2-5, with unresolved D. V lost 3 bases and J 5 bases, leaving 7 bases between the germline ends. This CDR3 is built from 12 residues. CDR1 and CDR2 (germline): MDHEN, SYDVKM. As DNA, the CDR3 is TGTGCCAGCAGTTTGATTGGGGAGACCCAGTACTTC. Its protein product is CASSLIGETQYF.

The CDR3 DNA reads TGTGCCAGCAGTAGGGACCGAAATTCACCCCTCCACTTT. It codes for CASSRDRNSPLHF. The genes are TRBV2 and TRBJ1-6, with D perhaps TRBD1 (5 bases). V lost 5 bases and J 7 bases, leaving 9 bases between the germline ends. Germline-derived CDR1 and CDR2 are SNHLY and FYNNEI. The length of the CDR3 is 13 residues.

V usage is TRBV4-1 and J usage is TRBJ2-5; TRBD1 matches 9 bases. This CDR3 is 15 amino acids long. The germline CDR1 and CDR2 sequences are MGHRA and YSYEKL. J lost 0 bases, V lost 1 base, and 0 bases had no gene match. The CDR3 nucleotides are TGCGCCAGCAGCCAAGGGGACAGGGACCAAGAGACCCAGTACTTC. The encoded protein is CASSQGDRDQETQYF.

This clone appeared a single time. V and J are TRBV24-1 and TRBJ2-1, with D maybe TRBD1 (5 bases). Germline V gene lookup returns CDR1 KGHDR and CDR2 SFDVKD. V lost 8 bases to trimming and J lost 9 bases, with 10 bases between them. CDR3 length: 11 amino acids. CDR3 region: CATTGYGEQFF. The CDR3 nucleotides are TGTGCCACCACAGGGTATGGTGAGCAGTTCTTC.